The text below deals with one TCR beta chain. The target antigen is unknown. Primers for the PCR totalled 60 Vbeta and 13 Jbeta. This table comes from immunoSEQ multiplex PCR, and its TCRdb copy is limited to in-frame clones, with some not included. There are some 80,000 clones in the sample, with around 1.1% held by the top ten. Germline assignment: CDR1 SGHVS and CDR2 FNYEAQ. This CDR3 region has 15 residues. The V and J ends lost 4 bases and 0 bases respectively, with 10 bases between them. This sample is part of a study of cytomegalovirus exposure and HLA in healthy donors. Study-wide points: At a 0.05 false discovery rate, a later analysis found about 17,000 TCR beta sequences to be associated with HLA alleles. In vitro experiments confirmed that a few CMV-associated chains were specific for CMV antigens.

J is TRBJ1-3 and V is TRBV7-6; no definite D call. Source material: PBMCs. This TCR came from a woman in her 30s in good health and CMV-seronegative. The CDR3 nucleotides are TGTGCCAGCAGCTCGGACGGGAACTCTGGAAACACCATATATTTT. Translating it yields CASSSDGNSGNTIYF.